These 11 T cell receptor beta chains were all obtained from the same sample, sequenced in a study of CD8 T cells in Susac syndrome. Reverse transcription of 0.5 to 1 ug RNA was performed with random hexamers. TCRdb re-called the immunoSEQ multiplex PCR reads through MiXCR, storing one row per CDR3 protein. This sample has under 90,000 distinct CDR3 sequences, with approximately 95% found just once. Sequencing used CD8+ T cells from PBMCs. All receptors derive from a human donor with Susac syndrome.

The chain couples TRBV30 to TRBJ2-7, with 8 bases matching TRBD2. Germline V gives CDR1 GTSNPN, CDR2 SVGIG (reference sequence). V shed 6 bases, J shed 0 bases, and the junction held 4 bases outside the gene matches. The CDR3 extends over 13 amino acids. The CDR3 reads CACRGGTSYEQYF. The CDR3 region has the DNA TGTGCCTGCCGCGGGGGGACCTCCTACGAGCAGTACTTC.

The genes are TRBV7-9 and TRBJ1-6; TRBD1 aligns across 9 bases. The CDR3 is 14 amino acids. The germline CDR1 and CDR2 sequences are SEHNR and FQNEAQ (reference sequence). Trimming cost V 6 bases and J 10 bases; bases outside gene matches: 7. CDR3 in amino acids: CASSPGTGISPLHF. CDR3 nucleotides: TGTGCCAGCAGTCCCGGGACAGGGATCTCACCCCTCCACTTT. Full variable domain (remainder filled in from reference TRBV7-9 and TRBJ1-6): DTGVSQNPRHKITKRGQNVTFRCDPISEHNRLYWYRQTLGQGPEFLTYFQNEAQLEKSRLLSDRFSAERPKGSFSTLEIQRTEQGDSAMYLCASSPGTGISPLHFGNGTRLTVT.

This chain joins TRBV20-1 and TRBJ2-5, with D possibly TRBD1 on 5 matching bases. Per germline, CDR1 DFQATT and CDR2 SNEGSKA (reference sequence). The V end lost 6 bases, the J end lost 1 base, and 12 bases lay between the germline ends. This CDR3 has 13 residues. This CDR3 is CSATQGFQETQYF. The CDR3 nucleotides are TGCAGTGCCACCCAGGGCTTCCAAGAGACCCAGTACTTC.

The CDR3 DNA reads TGTGCCACCAGTGATTTCGAGGGGTCCCTGAACACCGGGGAGCTGTTTTTT. Amino acids: CATSDFEGSLNTGELFF. The gene calls are TRBV24-1 and TRBJ2-2; D is perhaps TRBD1 or TRBD2 (5 bases each). This CDR3 comprises 17 residues. Germline lookup yields CDR1 KGHDR and CDR2 SFDVKD. The V gene lost 1 base and the J gene lost 1 base, with 12 bases spanning the gap.

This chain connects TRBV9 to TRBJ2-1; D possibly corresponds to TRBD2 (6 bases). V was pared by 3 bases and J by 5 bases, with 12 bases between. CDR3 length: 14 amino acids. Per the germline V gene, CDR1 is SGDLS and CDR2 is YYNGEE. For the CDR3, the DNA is TGTGCCAGCAGCGGAAGCGGGCCCAACAATGAGCAGTTCTTC. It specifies CASSGSGPNNEQFF.

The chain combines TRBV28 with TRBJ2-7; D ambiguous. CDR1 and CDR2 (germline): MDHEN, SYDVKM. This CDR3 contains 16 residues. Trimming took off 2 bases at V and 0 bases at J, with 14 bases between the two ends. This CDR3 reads CASSLGDISSSYEQYF. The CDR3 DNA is TGTGCCAGCAGTTTAGGTGATATCTCGAGCTCCTACGAGCAGTACTTC. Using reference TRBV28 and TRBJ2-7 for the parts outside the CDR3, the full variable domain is DVKVTQSSRYLVKRTGEKVFLECVQDMDHENMFWYRQDPGLGLRLIYFSYDVKMKEKGDIPEGYSVSREKKERFSLILESASTNQTSMYLCASSLGDISSSYEQYFGPGTRLTVT.

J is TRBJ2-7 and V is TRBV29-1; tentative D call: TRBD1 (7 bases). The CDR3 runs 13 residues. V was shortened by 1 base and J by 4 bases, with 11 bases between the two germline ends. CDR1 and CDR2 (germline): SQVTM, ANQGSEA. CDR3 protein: CSVEVTGRYEQYF. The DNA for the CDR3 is TGCAGCGTTGAAGTGACAGGGAGGTACGAGCAGTACTTC.

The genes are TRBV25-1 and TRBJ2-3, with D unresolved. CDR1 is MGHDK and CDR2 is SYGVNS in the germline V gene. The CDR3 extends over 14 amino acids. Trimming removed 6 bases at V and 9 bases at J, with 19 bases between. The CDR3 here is CASSREGPGRTQYF. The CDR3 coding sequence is TGTGCCAGCAGCCGAGAAGGCCCCGGGCGGACGCAGTATTTT.

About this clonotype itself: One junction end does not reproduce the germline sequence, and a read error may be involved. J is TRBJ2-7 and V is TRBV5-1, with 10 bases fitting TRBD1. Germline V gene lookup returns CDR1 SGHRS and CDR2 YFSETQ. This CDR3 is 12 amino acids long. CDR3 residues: CASLKDTGTGVF. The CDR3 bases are TGCGCCAGCCTTAAAGATACCGGGACAGGGGTCTTC. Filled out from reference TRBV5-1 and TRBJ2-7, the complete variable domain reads KAGVTQTPRYLIKTRGQQVTLSCSPISGHRSVSWYQQTPGQGLQFLFEYFSETQRNKGNFPGRFSGRQFSNSRSEMNVSTLELGDSALYLCASLKDTGTGVFGPGTRLTVT.

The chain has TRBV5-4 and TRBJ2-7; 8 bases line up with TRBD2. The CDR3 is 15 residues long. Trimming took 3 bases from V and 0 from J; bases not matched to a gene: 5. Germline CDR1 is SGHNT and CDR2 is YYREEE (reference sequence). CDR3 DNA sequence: TGTGCCAGCAGCTCGGTAGCGGGACCCTCCTACGAGCAGTACTTC. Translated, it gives CASSSVAGPSYEQYF.

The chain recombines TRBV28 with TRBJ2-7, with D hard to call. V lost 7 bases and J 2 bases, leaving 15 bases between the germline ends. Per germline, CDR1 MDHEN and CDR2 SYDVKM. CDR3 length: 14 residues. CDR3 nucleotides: TGTGCCAGCACCCTCCTAAGGGAACCCTACGAGCAGTACTTC. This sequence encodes CASTLLREPYEQYF.